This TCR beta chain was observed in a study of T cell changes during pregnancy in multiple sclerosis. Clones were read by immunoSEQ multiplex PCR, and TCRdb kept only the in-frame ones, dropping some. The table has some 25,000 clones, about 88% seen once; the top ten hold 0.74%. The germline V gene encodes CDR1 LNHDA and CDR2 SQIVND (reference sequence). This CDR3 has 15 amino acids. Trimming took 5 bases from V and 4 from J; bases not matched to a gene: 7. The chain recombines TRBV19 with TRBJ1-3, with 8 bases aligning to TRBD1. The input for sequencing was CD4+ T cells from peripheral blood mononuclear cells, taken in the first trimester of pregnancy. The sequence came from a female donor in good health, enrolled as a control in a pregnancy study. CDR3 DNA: TGTGCCAGTAGTTGGGGACAGGCGTTCGGAAACACCATATATTTT. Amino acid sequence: CASSWGQAFGNTIYF.